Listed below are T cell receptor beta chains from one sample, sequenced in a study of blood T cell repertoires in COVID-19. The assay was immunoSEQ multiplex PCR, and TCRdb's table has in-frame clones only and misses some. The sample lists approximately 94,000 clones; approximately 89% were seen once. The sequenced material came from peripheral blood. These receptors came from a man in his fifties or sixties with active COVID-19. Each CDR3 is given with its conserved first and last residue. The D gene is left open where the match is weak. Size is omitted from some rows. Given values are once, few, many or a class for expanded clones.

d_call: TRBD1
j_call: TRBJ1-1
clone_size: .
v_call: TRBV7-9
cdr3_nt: TGTGCCAGCTCCGGGACAGGCGACATGAACACTGAAGCTTTCTTT
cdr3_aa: CASSGTGDMNTEAFF

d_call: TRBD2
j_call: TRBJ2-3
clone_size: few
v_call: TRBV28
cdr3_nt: TGTGCCAGCAGTCCCGGACTAGCGACTACCCCCACAGATACGCAGTATTTT
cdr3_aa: CASSPGLATTPTDTQYF

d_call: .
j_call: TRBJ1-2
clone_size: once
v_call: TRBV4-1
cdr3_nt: TGCGCCAGCAGCCAAACGGAGACGGGTAACTATGGCTACACCTTC
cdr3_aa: CASSQTETGNYGYTF

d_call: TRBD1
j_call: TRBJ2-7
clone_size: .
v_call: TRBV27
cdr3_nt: TGTGCCAGCAGTCCACGACAGGGGAAGTACTTC
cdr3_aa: CASSPRQGKYF

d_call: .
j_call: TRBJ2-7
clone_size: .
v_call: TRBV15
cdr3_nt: TGTGCCACCACCAAGGCGGGGAGTGAGCAGTACTTC
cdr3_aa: CATTKAGSEQYF

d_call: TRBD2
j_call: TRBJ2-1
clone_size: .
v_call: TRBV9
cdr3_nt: TGTGCCAGCAGCCTCGGACTAGCGGGGTCCTACAATGAGCAGTTCTTC
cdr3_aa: CASSLGLAGSYNEQFF

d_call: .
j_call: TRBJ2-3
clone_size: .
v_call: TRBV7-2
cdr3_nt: TGTGCCAGCAGCGACCGGGGAAGCACAGATACGCAGTATTTT
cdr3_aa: CASSDRGSTDTQYF

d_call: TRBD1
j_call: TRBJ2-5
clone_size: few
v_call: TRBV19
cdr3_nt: TGTGCCAGTAGTGACAGGGGTCTATCCCAAGAGACCCAGTACTTC
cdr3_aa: CASSDRGLSQETQYF

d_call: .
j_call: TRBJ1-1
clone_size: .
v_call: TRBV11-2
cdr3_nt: TGTGCCAGCAGTGTATTCAGCACTGAAGCTTTCTTT
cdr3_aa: CASSVFSTEAFF

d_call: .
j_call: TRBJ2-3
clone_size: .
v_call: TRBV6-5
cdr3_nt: TGTGCCAGCAGCGCTAAGCGGGTTAGCACAGATACGCAGTATTTT
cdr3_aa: CASSAKRVSTDTQYF